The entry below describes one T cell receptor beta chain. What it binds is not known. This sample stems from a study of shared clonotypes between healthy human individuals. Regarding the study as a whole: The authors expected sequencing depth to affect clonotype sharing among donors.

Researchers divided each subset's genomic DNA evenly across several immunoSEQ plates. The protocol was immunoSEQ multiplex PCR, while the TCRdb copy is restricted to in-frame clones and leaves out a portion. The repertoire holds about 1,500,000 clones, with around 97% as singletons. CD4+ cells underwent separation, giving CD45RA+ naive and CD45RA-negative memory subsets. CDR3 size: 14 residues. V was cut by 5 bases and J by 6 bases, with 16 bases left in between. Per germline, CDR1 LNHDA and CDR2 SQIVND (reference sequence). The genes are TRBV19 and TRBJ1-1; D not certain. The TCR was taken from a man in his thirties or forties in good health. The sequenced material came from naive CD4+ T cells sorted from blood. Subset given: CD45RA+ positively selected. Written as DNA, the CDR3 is TGTGCCAGTAGTTTAACCCGGACTACCCCTGAAGCTTTCTTT. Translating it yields CASSLTRTTPEAFF. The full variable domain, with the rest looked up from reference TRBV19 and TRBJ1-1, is DGGITQSPKYLFRKEGQNVTLSCEQNLNHDAMYWYRQDPGQGLRLIYYSQIVNDFQKGDIAEGYSVSREKKESFPLTVTSAQKNPTAFYLCASSLTRTTPEAFFGQGTRLTVV.